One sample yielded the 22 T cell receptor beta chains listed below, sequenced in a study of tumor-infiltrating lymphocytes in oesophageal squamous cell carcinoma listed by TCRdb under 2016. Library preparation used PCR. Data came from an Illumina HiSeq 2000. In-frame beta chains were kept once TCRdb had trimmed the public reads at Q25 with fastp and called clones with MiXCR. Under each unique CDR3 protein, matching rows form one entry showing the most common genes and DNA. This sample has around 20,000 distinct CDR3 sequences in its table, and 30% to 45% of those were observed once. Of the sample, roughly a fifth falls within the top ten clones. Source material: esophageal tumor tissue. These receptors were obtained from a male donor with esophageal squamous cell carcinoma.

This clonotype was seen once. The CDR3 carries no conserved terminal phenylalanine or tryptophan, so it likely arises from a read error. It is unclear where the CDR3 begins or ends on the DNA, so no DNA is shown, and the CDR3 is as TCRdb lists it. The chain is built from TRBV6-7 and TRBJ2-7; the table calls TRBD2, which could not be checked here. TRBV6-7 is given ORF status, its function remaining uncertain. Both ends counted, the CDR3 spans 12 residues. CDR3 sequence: CASSYSTKVTSG.

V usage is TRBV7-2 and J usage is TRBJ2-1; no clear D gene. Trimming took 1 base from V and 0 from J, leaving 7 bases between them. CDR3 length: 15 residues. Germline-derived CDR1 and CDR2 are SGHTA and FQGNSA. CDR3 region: CASSLDVSSYNEQFF. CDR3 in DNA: TGTGCCAGCAGCTTAGATGTCAGCTCCTACAATGAGCAGTTCTTC.

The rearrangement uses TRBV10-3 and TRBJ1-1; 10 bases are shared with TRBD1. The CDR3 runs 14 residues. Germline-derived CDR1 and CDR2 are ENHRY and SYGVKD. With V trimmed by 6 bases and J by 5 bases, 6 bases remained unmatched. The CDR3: CAIRDRGGPTEAFF. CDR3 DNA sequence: TGTGCCATCAGGGACAGGGGGGGGCCGACTGAAGCTTTCTTT.

Here the CDR3 reads CASSLNPRLPGDTQYF. In DNA form, the CDR3 reads TGTGCCAGCAGCTTAAATCCCAGACTGCCCGGGGATACGCAGTATTTT. This rearrangement joins TRBV7-3 to TRBJ2-3; D not resolved. The germline V gene encodes CDR1 SGHTA and CDR2 FQGTGA. The V and J ends lost 1 base and 6 bases respectively, with 17 bases between them. There are 16 residues in the CDR3.

The CDR3 loop is CASSLRDRGRTSGKYNEQFF. The CDR3, as DNA: TGTGCCAGCAGCTTACGAGACAGGGGAAGAACTAGCGGGAAGTACAATGAGCAGTTCTTC. V usage is TRBV7-3 and J usage is TRBJ2-7, with 10 bases that match TRBD2. The J call may be faulty, since TRBJ2-1 better matches the DNA end. CDR1 and CDR2 from the germline V gene are SGHTA and FQGTGA. This CDR3 region has 20 residues.

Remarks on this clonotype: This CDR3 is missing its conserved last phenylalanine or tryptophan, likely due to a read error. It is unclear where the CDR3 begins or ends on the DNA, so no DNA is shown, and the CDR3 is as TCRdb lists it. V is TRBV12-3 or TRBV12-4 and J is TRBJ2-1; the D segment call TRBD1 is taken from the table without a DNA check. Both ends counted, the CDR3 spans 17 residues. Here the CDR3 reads CASSRGTGNNSPLHFGN.

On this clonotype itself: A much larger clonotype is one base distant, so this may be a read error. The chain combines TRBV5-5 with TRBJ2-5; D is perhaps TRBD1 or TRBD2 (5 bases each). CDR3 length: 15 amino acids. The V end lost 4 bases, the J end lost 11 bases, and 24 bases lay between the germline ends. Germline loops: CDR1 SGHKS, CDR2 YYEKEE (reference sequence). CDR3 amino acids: CASSRGGLPTGEQYF. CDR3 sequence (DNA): TGTGCCAGCAGCCGGGGTGGGCTCCCTACAGGTGAGCAGTACTTC.

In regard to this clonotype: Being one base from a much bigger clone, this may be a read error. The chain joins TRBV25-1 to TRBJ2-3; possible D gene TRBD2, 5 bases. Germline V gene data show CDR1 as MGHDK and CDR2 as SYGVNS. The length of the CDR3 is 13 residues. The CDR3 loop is CASSDVAFRTQDF. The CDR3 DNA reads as TGTGCCAGCAGTGATGTAGCGTTCCGCACGCAGGATTTT.

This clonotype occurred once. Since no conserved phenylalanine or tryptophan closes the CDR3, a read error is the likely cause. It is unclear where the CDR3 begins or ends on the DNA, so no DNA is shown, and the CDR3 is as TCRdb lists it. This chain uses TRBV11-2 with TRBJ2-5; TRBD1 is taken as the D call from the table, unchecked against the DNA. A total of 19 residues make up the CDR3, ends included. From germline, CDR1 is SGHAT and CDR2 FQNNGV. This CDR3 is CASSLDRDRGPNYGYTFGS.

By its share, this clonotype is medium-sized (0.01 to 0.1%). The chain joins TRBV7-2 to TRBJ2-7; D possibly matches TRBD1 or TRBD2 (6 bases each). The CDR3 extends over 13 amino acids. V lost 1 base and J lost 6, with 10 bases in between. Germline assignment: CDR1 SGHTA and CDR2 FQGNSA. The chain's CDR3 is CASSLGGAIEQYF. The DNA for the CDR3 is TGTGCCAGCAGCTTAGGGGGGGCCATCGAGCAGTACTTC.

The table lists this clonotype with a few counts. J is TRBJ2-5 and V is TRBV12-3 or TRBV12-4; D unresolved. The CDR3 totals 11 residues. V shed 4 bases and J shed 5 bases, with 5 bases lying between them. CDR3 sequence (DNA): TGTGCCAGCAGTTCCGGGGAGACCCAGTACTTC. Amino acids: CASSSGETQYF.

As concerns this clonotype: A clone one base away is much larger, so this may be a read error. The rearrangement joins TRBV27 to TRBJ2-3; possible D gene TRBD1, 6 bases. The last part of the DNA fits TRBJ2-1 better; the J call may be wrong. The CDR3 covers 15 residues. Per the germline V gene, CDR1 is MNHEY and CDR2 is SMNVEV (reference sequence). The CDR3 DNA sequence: TGTGCCAGCAGTTTGGGGGCGCAGGGCCCCTACGAGCAGTTCTTC. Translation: CASSLGAQGPYEQFF.

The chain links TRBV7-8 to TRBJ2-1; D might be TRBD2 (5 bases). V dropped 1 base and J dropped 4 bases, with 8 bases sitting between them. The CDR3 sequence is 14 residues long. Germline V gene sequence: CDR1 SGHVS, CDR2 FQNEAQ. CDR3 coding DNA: TGTGCCAGCAGCTTAGTTAGCGTATACAATGAGCAGTTCTTC. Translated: CASSLVSVYNEQFF.

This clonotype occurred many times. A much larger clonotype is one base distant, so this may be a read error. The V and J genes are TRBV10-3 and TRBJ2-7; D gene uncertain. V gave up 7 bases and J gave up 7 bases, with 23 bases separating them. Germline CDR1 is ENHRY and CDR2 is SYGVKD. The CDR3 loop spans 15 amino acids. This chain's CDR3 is CAIKGGLEGGSEQYF. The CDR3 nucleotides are TGTGCCATCAAGGGTGGTCTGGAAGGCGGCAGTGAGCAGTACTTC.

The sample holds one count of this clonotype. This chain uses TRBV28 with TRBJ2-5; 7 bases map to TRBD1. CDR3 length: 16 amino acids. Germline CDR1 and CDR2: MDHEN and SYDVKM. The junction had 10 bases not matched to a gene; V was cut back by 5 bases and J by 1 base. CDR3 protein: CASSPTSDRSQETQYF. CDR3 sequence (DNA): TGTGCCAGCAGTCCTACCTCGGACAGGTCCCAAGAGACCCAGTACTTC.

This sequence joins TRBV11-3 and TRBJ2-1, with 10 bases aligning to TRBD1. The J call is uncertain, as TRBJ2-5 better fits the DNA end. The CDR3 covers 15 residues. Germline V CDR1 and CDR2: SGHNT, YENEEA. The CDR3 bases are TGTGCCAGCAGCGTCCGGGACAGGGGTTTAGAGACCCAGTACTTC. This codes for CASSVRDRGLETQYF.

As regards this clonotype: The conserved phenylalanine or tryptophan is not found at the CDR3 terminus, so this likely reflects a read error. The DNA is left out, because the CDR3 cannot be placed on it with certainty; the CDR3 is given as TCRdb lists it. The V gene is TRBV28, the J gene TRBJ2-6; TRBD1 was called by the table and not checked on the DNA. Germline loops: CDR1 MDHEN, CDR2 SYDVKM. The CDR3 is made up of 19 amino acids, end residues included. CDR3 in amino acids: CASITGTGETLQETQYFGA.

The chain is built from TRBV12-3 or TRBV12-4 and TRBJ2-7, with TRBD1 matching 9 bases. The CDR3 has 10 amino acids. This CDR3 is CASRRDRVRV. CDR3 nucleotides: TGTGCCAGCCGCCGGGACAGGGTACGAGTG.

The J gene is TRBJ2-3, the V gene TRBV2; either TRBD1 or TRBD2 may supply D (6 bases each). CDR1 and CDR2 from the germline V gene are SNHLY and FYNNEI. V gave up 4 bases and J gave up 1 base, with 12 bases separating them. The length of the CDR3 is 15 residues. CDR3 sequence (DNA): TGTGCCAGCAGTGGGGGGGCCGTTGGCACAGATACGCAGTATTTT. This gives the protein CASSGGAVGTDTQYF.

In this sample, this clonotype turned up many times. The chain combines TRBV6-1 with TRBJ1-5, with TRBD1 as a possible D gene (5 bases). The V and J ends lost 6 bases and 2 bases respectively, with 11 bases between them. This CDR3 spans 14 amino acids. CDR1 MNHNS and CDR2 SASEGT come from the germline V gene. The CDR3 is CASRGGGGNQPQHF. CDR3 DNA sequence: TGTGCCAGCAGGGGGGGGGGTGGCAATCAGCCCCAGCATTTT.

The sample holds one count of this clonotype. Here the CDR3 DNA reads TGTGCCAGCAGCTCAGACTTGTTCTCCTACAATGAGCAGTACTTC. It encodes CASSSDLFSYNEQYF. V gene TRBV7-2 combines with J gene TRBJ2-1; the D is unclear. TRBJ2-7 matches the DNA end more closely, so the J call is doubtful. CDR3 length equals 15 residues. The germline V gene has CDR1 SGHTA and CDR2 FQGNSA.

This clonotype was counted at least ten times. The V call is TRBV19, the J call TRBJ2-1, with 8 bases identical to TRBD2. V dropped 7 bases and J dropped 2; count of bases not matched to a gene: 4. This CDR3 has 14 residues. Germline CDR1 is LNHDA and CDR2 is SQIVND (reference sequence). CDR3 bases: TGTGCCAGTAAAGAGGGACTAGCCTACAATGAGCAGTTCTTC. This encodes CASKEGLAYNEQFF.